The 29 T cell receptor beta chains below come from one sample, sequenced in a study of response to subunit inactivated influenza vaccine. Using its own MiXCR run on the RT-PCR reads, TCRdb lists one record per CDR3 protein. There are approximately 520,000 distinct CDR3 sequences in the sample; 16% occur only once, and 3% lies in the top ten. Specimen: CD4+ T cells sorted from PBMCs, collected less than 30 months after vaccination. The source of these receptors is a man aged 45-69 years who received an inactivated influenza vaccine.

This clonotype was counted many times. The chain recombines TRBV29-1 with TRBJ2-5; D perhaps matches TRBD2 (5 bases). Germline V gene sequence: CDR1 SQVTM, CDR2 ANQGSEA. The CDR3 totals 11 residues. The V gene lost 2 bases and the J gene lost 14 bases, with 15 bases spanning the gap. The CDR3 nucleotides are TGCAGCGTTGAAAGGGCGGGTGGAAGATACTTC. It yields the protein CSVERAGGRYF.

This clonotype was recorded a few times. The rearrangement links TRBV6-5 to TRBJ2-7; TRBD1 agrees at 10 bases. J gave up 1 base and V 2 bases, and 5 bases lay outside the gene matches. Germline V gives CDR1 MNHEY, CDR2 SVGAGI. The CDR3 has 16 amino acids. This chain's CDR3 is CASSYAGQGISYEQYF. The CDR3, as DNA: TGTGCCAGCAGTTACGCGGGACAGGGGATTTCCTACGAGCAGTACTTC.

This chain's CDR3 is CASSSSAGEELFF. In DNA form, the CDR3 reads TGCGCCAGCAGTTCCTCAGCGGGAGAGGAGCTGTTTTTT. This chain uses TRBV5-1 with TRBJ2-2; 8 bases line up with TRBD2. The V segment lost 5 bases and the J segment 10 bases; nucleotides outside the gene matches: 7. Germline V gives CDR1 SGHRS, CDR2 YFSETQ. This CDR3 is built from 13 residues. The variable domain in full, completed from reference TRBV5-1 and TRBJ2-2, reads KAGVTQTPRYLIKTRGQQVTLSCSPISGHRSVSWYQQTPGQGLQFLFEYFSETQRNKGNFPGRFSGRQFSNSRSEMNVSTLELGDSALYLCASSSSAGEELFFGEGSRLTVL.

This clonotype was seen repeatedly, ten times or more. The chain recombines TRBV4-3 with TRBJ2-7; 10 bases align to TRBD2. Germline V gene lookup returns CDR1 LGHNA and CDR2 YSLEER. The CDR3 is 15 residues long. J lost 0 bases, V lost 3 bases, and 2 bases had no gene match. CDR3 nucleotide sequence: TGCGCCAGCAGCCAGAGACTAGCGGGCTCCTACGAGCAGTACTTC. This codes for CASSQRLAGSYEQYF.

The chain links TRBV20-1 to TRBJ1-5; 7 nucleotides align to TRBD1. The V segment lost 2 bases and the J segment 6 bases; nucleotides outside the gene matches: 10. Germline V gives CDR1 DFQATT, CDR2 SNEGSKA (reference sequence). There are 15 residues in the CDR3. The DNA of the CDR3 is TGCAGTGCTAGAAAATCGACAGGGACGGGTCAGCCCCAGCATTTT. It specifies CSARKSTGTGQPQHF.

This clonotype occurred many times. This chain links TRBV24-1 with TRBJ2-1, with D possibly being TRBD1 (6 bases). The germline V gene encodes CDR1 KGHDR and CDR2 SFDVKD. V was shortened by 9 bases and J by 6 bases, with 17 bases between the two germline ends. The CDR3 loop spans 14 amino acids. The CDR3 DNA follows: TGTGCCACCGGTCGAGGGGGAAGGGGCAATGAGCAGTTCTTC. Its translation is CATGRGGRGNEQFF.

This clonotype was picked up a small number of times. The rearrangement links TRBV7-6 to TRBJ2-1; 10 bases are a match to TRBD2. CDR3 length: 17 amino acids. The germline V gene has CDR1 SGHVS and CDR2 FNYEAQ. J lost 8 bases, V lost 0 bases, and 10 bases had no gene match. CDR3 amino acids: CASSLAPSGRVSHEQFF. As DNA, the CDR3 is TGTGCCAGCAGCTTAGCTCCTAGCGGGAGAGTTAGTCATGAGCAGTTCTTC.

This clonotype was counted between two and nine times. The chain links TRBV25-1 to TRBJ2-5; the match to TRBD2 covers 16 bases. The CDR3 length is 17 residues. Trimming at V came to 1 base and at J to 4 bases, leaving 3 bases not matched to a gene. Looked up from germline, CDR1 is MGHDK and CDR2 is SYGVNS. The CDR3 here is CASSELGTSGRGETQYF. Written as DNA, the CDR3 is TGTGCCAGCAGTGAATTAGGGACTAGCGGGAGGGGAGAGACCCAGTACTTC.

In its sample, this clonotype was seen many times. The chain recombines TRBV5-1 with TRBJ2-1, with TRBD2 matching 12 bases. V was pared by 3 bases and J by 4 bases, with 11 bases of the junction left unmatched. Per the germline V gene, CDR1 is SGHRS and CDR2 is YFSETQ. This CDR3 has 18 residues. CDR3 in amino acids: CASSSLAGGSMRYNEQFF. The CDR3 bases are TGCGCCAGCAGCTCACTAGCGGGGGGTTCTATGAGATACAATGAGCAGTTCTTC.

The rearrangement uses TRBV11-2 and TRBJ2-1, with TRBD1 matching 7 bases. Germline V gene lookup returns CDR1 SGHAT and CDR2 FQNNGV. The junction had 5 bases not matched to a gene; V was cut back by 5 bases and J by 4 bases. This CDR3 contains 14 residues. DNA of the CDR3: TGTGCCAGCAGCACCTGGGACAGTTACAATGAGCAGTTCTTC. Its translation is CASSTWDSYNEQFF. Looking up the rest from reference TRBV11-2 and TRBJ2-1 gives the full variable domain: EAGVAQSPRYKIIEKRQSVAFWCNPISGHATLYWYQQILGQGPKLLIQFQNNGVVDDSQLPKDRFSAERLKGVDSTLKIQPAKLEDSAVYLCASSTWDSYNEQFFGPGTRLTVL.

The chain has TRBV5-1 and TRBJ2-1, with D perhaps matching TRBD1 (6 bases). Trimming took 0 bases from V and 5 from J, leaving 15 bases between them. The CDR3 loop spans 16 amino acids. Germline V gives CDR1 SGHRS, CDR2 YFSETQ. The CDR3 nucleotides read TGCGCCAGCAGCTTGGCCCCGGGGACAAGCCACAATGAGCAGTTCTTC. Protein: CASSLAPGTSHNEQFF.

This clonotype was counted only a few times. The CDR3 nucleotides are TGTGCCAGCAGTGCGGGACAGGGAGGATCCTACGAGCAGTACTTC. Translated: CASSAGQGGSYEQYF. The chain combines TRBV2 with TRBJ2-7; 9 nucleotides agree with TRBD1. Germline CDR1 SNHLY, CDR2 FYNNEI. CDR3 length equals 15 residues. Losses at the gene ends were 4 bases for V and 1 base for J; bases not matched to a gene: 5.

CDR3 sequence: CASSLSRLRETQYF. Written as DNA, the CDR3 is TGTGCCAGCAGCTTATCGCGTTTGCGAGAGACCCAGTACTTC. The V gene is TRBV7-2, the J gene TRBJ2-5; D is uncertain. The CDR3 contains 14 residues. Trimming removed 2 bases from V and 4 bases from J, with 11 bases in between. CDR1 SGHTA and CDR2 FQGNSA come from the germline V gene.

This clonotype was counted a few times. The chain combines TRBV29-1 with TRBJ2-1; perhaps TRBD2 as D (6 bases). The germline gives CDR1 SQVTM, CDR2 ANQGSEA. CDR3 length: 11 residues. V was cut by 4 bases and J by 8 bases, with 9 bases left in between. The CDR3 DNA reads as TGCAGCGTTGCGCGGGACTATGAGCAGTTCTTC. It specifies CSVARDYEQFF.

J is TRBJ1-2 and V is TRBV5-6; 8 bases line up with TRBD1. J gave up 3 bases and V 3 bases, and 7 bases lay outside the gene matches. There are 15 residues in the CDR3. Germline V gene data show CDR1 as SGHDT and CDR2 as YYEEEE. CDR3 sequence (DNA): TGTGCCAGCAGCTCGCGACAGGGGAGGGACTATGGCTACACCTTC. The encoded protein is CASSSRQGRDYGYTF. The variable domain in full, with the rest retrieved from reference TRBV5-6 and TRBJ1-2, is DAGVTQSPTHLIKTRGQQVTLRCSPKSGHDTVSWYQQALGQGPQFIFQYYEEEERQRGNFPDRFSGHQFPNYSSELNVNALLLGDSALYLCASSSRQGRDYGYTFGSGTRLTVV.

This clonotype was recorded at least ten times. The V and J genes are TRBV28 and TRBJ1-1; weak D call: TRBD1 (6 bases). Germline V CDR1 and CDR2: MDHEN, SYDVKM. Trimming took 3 bases from V and 4 from J, leaving 12 bases between them. This CDR3 region has 14 residues. The CDR3 here is CASSFYGGPTEAFF. The CDR3 nucleotides read TGTGCCAGCAGTTTTTATGGGGGGCCCACTGAAGCTTTCTTT.

This sequence joins TRBV7-2 and TRBJ2-3, with D perhaps TRBD2 (5 bases). Germline values: CDR1 SGHTA, CDR2 FQGNSA. V lost 5 bases and J 4 bases, leaving 13 bases between the germline ends. The CDR3 is 14 amino acids. Here the CDR3 reads CASSPALRADTQYF. The CDR3 DNA reads as TGTGCCAGCAGCCCAGCACTGAGGGCAGATACGCAGTATTTT.

This clonotype was seen ten or more times. The rearrangement uses TRBV30 and TRBJ1-5; D not certain. Germline V gives CDR1 GTSNPN, CDR2 SVGIG (reference sequence). The CDR3 has 14 amino acids. Trimming pared 2 bases from V and 1 base from J, leaving 9 bases between. CDR3 nucleotide sequence: TGTGCCTGGAGTTCGGGGTCGAGCAATCAGCCCCAGCATTTT. Protein sequence: CAWSSGSSNQPQHF.

This clonotype was seen only a few times. DNA of the CDR3: TGTGCCAGCAGCGGGGGGACTAGCCGCAAGGAGACCCAGTACTTC. Translated, it gives CASSGGTSRKETQYF. This chain uses TRBV9 with TRBJ2-5, with 9 bases lining up with TRBD2. This CDR3 is 15 amino acids long. Germline trimming cut 3 bases from V and 5 bases from J; bases unmatched to any gene: 8. Germline V gene data show CDR1 as SGDLS and CDR2 as YYNGEE.

This clonotype was seen a few times. This CDR3 is CASSLAVGKFDEQFF. The DNA for the CDR3 is TGCGCCAGCAGCTTGGCCGTCGGCAAATTCGATGAGCAGTTCTTC. The chain combines TRBV5-1 with TRBJ2-1; D is unresolved. The V gene lost 0 bases and the J gene lost 8 bases, with 15 bases spanning the gap. The CDR3 has 15 amino acids. CDR1 and CDR2 (germline): SGHRS, YFSETQ.

The table lists this clonotype with many counts. The V call is TRBV5-1, the J call TRBJ2-7, with D perhaps TRBD2 (5 bases). V lost 7 bases and J 0 bases, leaving 14 bases between the germline ends. The CDR3 totals 14 residues. In germline, CDR1 is SGHRS, CDR2 YFSETQ. This CDR3 reads CASVEGPASYEQYF. In DNA, the CDR3 is TGCGCCAGCGTCGAGGGTCCTGCCTCCTACGAGCAGTACTTC.

The chain couples TRBV5-1 to TRBJ2-4, with 7 nucleotides matching TRBD1. V lost 4 bases and J lost 1; bases outside the gene matches: 5. Germline V gene sequence: CDR1 SGHRS, CDR2 YFSETQ. This CDR3 has 15 amino acids. The CDR3 DNA reads TGCGCCAGCAGCCTAACGACAGGGGCCAAAAACATTCAGTACTTC. It encodes CASSLTTGAKNIQYF.

The chain links TRBV3-1 to TRBJ2-7, with TRBD2 identical over 8 bases. V shed 7 bases and J 4 bases; nucleotides not matched to a gene: 6. CDR3 length: 13 amino acids. Germline V CDR1 and CDR2: LGHDT, YNNKEL (reference sequence). DNA of the CDR3: TGTGCCAGCACCCGGGGGGGCGGTTACGAGCAGTACTTC. It translates to CASTRGGGYEQYF.

This clonotype was counted a few times. The chain uses TRBV11-2 and TRBJ2-1; tentative D call: TRBD1 (6 bases). V was cut by 5 bases and J by 6 bases, with 17 bases left in between. The CDR3 sequence is 15 residues long. Germline V CDR1 and CDR2: SGHAT, FQNNGV. For the CDR3, the DNA is TGTGCCAGCAGCAAAGACGGGACATTCATCAATGAGCAGTTCTTC. Encoded protein: CASSKDGTFINEQFF. The variable domain in full, completed from reference TRBV11-2 and TRBJ2-1, reads EAGVAQSPRYKIIEKRQSVAFWCNPISGHATLYWYQQILGQGPKLLIQFQNNGVVDDSQLPKDRFSAERLKGVDSTLKIQPAKLEDSAVYLCASSKDGTFINEQFFGPGTRLTVL.

This clonotype was picked up many times. The chain has TRBV7-2 and TRBJ2-2; 7 bases line up with TRBD1. Losses at the gene ends were 4 bases for V and 7 bases for J; bases not matched to a gene: 6. Looked up from germline, CDR1 is SGHTA and CDR2 is FQGNSA. The CDR3 extends over 14 amino acids. The DNA of the CDR3 is TGTGCCAGCAGCTCTGGGACAGTAGGCGGGGAGCTGTTTTTT. Residues: CASSSGTVGGELFF.

A few counts support this clonotype. The chain uses TRBV11-2 and TRBJ2-7; D unclear. This CDR3 is built from 18 residues. Germline loops: CDR1 SGHAT, CDR2 FQNNGV. With 1 base removed from V and 4 bases from J, the gap between germline ends came to 23 bases. The CDR3 nucleotides are TGTGCCAGCAGCTTAGGTTACTATTCCGTAAAATTTAATTACGAGCAGTACTTC. Translated, it gives CASSLGYYSVKFNYEQYF. Complete variable domain (other parts from reference TRBV11-2 and TRBJ2-7): EAGVAQSPRYKIIEKRQSVAFWCNPISGHATLYWYQQILGQGPKLLIQFQNNGVVDDSQLPKDRFSAERLKGVDSTLKIQPAKLEDSAVYLCASSLGYYSVKFNYEQYFGPGTRLTVT.

The rearrangement links TRBV20-1 to TRBJ1-1; 7 positions agree with TRBD1. Germline-derived CDR1 and CDR2 are DFQATT and SNEGSKA (reference sequence). CDR3 length: 14 residues. V trimming: 0 bases; J trimming: 4 bases; junction bases outside the gene matches: 5. The CDR3 spells CSARDTSGGTEAFF. The DNA for the CDR3 is TGCAGTGCTAGAGACACCTCAGGGGGCACTGAAGCTTTCTTT.

V usage is TRBV3-1 and J usage is TRBJ1-1, with D unclear. Trimming pared 0 bases from V and 6 bases from J, leaving 14 bases between. The CDR3 covers 15 residues. Germline CDR1 and CDR2: LGHDT and YNNKEL (reference sequence). The CDR3 loop is CASSQDVGLAAEAFF. As DNA, the CDR3 is TGTGCCAGCAGCCAAGATGTTGGGCTGGCAGCTGAAGCTTTCTTT.

The chain carries TRBV25-1 and TRBJ2-3; D is perhaps TRBD2 (5 bases). Germline CDR1 reads MGHDK; CDR2 reads SYGVNS. V lost 7 bases and J 4 bases, leaving 12 bases between the germline ends. CDR3 length equals 13 residues. CDR3 DNA: TGTGCCAGCAACGGGGTGGACTCAGATACGCAGTATTTT. Its translation is CASNGVDSDTQYF.